This T cell receptor beta chain was captured in a study of blood T cell repertoires in COVID-19. About the research overall: The cDNA or gDNA used as material had been derived from T cells, B-cell-depleted T cells, or PBMCs.

As originally analysed: Quantification of nucleated cells was approximated via reference gene primer amplification. This table comes from immunoSEQ multiplex PCR, and its TCRdb copy is limited to in-frame clones, with some not included. Clonal size and the V and J genes are those of that table, whereas D and trimming came from the DNA. Altogether approximately 170,000 clones are present, less than 85% being singletons, with the ten largest covering 9.5% to 15%. Recruitment covered about two dozen US areas and drew participants whose ages spanned about 18 to 90 years. Cohort 3 recovered donors had two negative PCRs, clearance, or symptom resolution. Trimming left V 2 bases short and J 0 bases short, with 5 bases between. There are 15 residues in the CDR3. Per the germline V gene, CDR1 is KGHSH and CDR2 is LQKENI.

This clonotype originated in a middle-aged man who had recovered from COVID-19. Sequenced: PBMCs or T cells enriched from blood (not recorded which). The chain recombines TRBV18 with TRBJ1-6; the D is unclear. This CDR3 reads CASSPEVSYNSPLHF. The CDR3 DNA follows: TGTGCCAGCTCACCAGAGGTCTCCTATAATTCACCCCTCCACTTT.